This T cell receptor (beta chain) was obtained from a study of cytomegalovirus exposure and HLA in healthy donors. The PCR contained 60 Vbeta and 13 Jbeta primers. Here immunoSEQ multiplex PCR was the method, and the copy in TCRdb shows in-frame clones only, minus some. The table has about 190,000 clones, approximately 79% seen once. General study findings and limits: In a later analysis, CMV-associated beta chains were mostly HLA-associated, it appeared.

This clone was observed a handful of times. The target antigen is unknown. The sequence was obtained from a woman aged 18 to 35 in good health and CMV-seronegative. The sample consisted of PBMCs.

CDR3 nucleotide sequence: TGCGCCAGCAGCCTCAGACAGGGAGGAGAGCAGTACTTC. Translation gives CASSLRQGGEQYF. The chain employs TRBV5-1 and TRBJ2-7; tentatively, D is TRBD1 (7 bases). Germline-derived CDR1 and CDR2 are SGHRS and YFSETQ. The CDR3 is made up of 13 amino acids. V was trimmed by 4 bases and J by 7 bases, leaving 15 bases between them.